The 25 T cell receptor beta chains below all came from one sample that was sequenced in a study of T cells after yellow fever vaccination (dated by TCRdb to between 2017 and 2020). The library was built by means of 5' RACE. Instrument on record: Illumina HiSeq 2500. TCRdb handled the public reads itself, with Q25 trimming in fastp and clone calling in MiXCR, and kept productive beta chains. Entries that share a CDR3 protein sequence are merged under the most common genes and DNA. For this sample there are under 700,000 distinct CDR3 sequences; less than 20% appear just once. 15% to 20% of the sample rests with the top ten. Taken with the paper, the label for treatment or condition translates to: live attenuated yellow fever vaccine strain. Sample: PBMCs, taken about 5 days after the first yellow fever vaccination. The receptors derive from a man aged 18-30 years who received the YFV17D yellow fever vaccine.

This rearrangement joins TRBV4-1 to TRBJ2-5; no clear D gene. The CDR3 has 14 amino acids. Germline V CDR1 and CDR2: MGHRA, YSYEKL. Trimming took 3 bases from V and 5 from J, leaving 13 bases between them. CDR3 sequence (DNA): TGCGCCAGCAGCCACCCCAGTCCGGGTGAGACCCAGTACTTC. This encodes CASSHPSPGETQYF.

The V and J genes are TRBV18 and TRBJ2-3, with 10 bases matching TRBD1. V dropped 3 bases and J dropped 2; count of bases not matched to a gene: 11. CDR1 KGHSH and CDR2 LQKENI come from the germline V gene. The CDR3 is 18 residues long. The CDR3 region has the DNA TGTGCCAGCTCACCTTTACCAATGGACAGGGGGGTCACAGATACGCAGTATTTT. Translating gives CASSPLPMDRGVTDTQYF.

This clonotype has a handful of counts. The chain combines TRBV7-9 with TRBJ2-1, with D unresolved. CDR3 length: 11 residues. Germline V gene lookup returns CDR1 SEHNR and CDR2 FQNEAQ (reference sequence). Trimming stripped 2 bases from V and 8 bases from J, with 4 bases between. The DNA of the CDR3 is TGTGCCAGCAGCTTAATCCATGAGCAGTTCTTC. It specifies CASSLIHEQFF.

The chain employs TRBV6-9 and TRBJ2-7; D is ambiguous. CDR1 is MNHGY and CDR2 is SVAAGI in the germline V gene. CDR3 length: 13 amino acids. Trimming removed 4 bases from V and 1 base from J, with 8 bases in between. Here the CDR3 reads CASSCNGSYEQYF. In DNA, the CDR3 is TGTGCCAGCAGTTGCAATGGGTCCTACGAGCAGTACTTC.

This clonotype has just a few counts. The rearrangement uses TRBV5-1 and TRBJ1-3; D not certain. Trimming shortened V by 2 bases and J by 0 bases, and 15 bases separated the two germline ends. The CDR3 totals 17 residues. Germline loops: CDR1 SGHRS, CDR2 YFSETQ. DNA of the CDR3: TGCGCCAGCAGCTTCAAGACGCCCGGGAGCTCTGGAAACACCATATATTTT. Translation gives CASSFKTPGSSGNTIYF.

This clonotype was counted ten times or more. The V and J genes are TRBV5-1 and TRBJ1-1, with a tentative D call TRBD1 (6 bases). Trimming shortened V by 4 bases and J by 4 bases, and 17 bases separated the two germline ends. The CDR3 runs 15 residues. CDR1 is SGHRS, CDR2 YFSETQ, per germline. The CDR3 loop reads CASSDIPGVGTEAFF. As DNA, the CDR3 is TGCGCCAGCAGCGACATTCCAGGGGTTGGCACTGAAGCTTTCTTT.

This clonotype was picked up many times. At one end the junction does not follow the germline gene, possibly because of a read error. The genes are TRBV5-1 and TRBJ1-6, with 8 positions matching TRBD1. The germline gives CDR1 SGHRS, CDR2 YFSETQ. This CDR3 region has 14 residues. The CDR3 DNA reads TGTGCCAGCAGCTTGGGACAGGATAATTCACCCCTCCACTTT. This encodes CASSLGQDNSPLHF. Filled out from reference TRBV5-1 and TRBJ1-6, the complete variable domain reads KAGVTQTPRYLIKTRGQQVTLSCSPISGHRSVSWYQQTPGQGLQFLFEYFSETQRNKGNFPGRFSGRQFSNSRSEMNVSTLELGDSALYLCASSLGQDNSPLHFGNGTRLTVT.

This clonotype was picked up a small number of times. A read error may explain this, as a much larger clone is one base away. The V and J genes are TRBV6-4 and TRBJ2-3, with TRBD1 as a possible D gene (6 bases). V was clipped by 5 bases and J by 2 bases, with 8 bases between them. CDR1 is MRHNA, CDR2 SNTAGT, per germline. The CDR3 length is 13 residues. The CDR3 protein is CASSRDNTDTQYF. CDR3 coding DNA: TGTGCCAGCAGTAGGGACAACACAGATACGCAGTATTTT.

This rearrangement joins TRBV4-3 to TRBJ2-5; D gene unclear. V was cut by 0 bases and J by 5 bases, with 16 bases left in between. Germline CDR1 LGHNA, CDR2 YSLEER. This CDR3 has 16 amino acids. CDR3: CASSQDGVPAGETQYF. The CDR3 DNA sequence: TGCGCCAGCAGCCAAGATGGGGTTCCCGCCGGGGAGACCCAGTACTTC.

As for this clonotype: This sequence may be a read error, since a much larger clone differs from it by one base. The chain employs TRBV24-1 and TRBJ2-1; D is undetermined. The CDR3 runs to 11 residues. The germline V and J ends were trimmed by 9 bases and 4 bases, with 6 bases remaining between them. Per the germline V gene, CDR1 is KGHDR and CDR2 is SFDVKD. The CDR3 coding sequence is TGTGCCACCGGAGAGTACAATGAGCAGTTCTTC. Translation gives CATGEYNEQFF.

This clonotype has only a few counts. The chain combines TRBV29-1 with TRBJ2-5, with 9 bases identical to TRBD1. The CDR3 loop spans 12 amino acids. V lost 7 bases to trimming and J lost 5 bases; unmatched junction nucleotides: 5. The germline V gene has CDR1 SQVTM and CDR2 ANQGSEA. Here the CDR3 DNA reads TGCAGCGCTCAACAGGGGGCGGAGACCCAGTACTTC. It yields the protein CSAQQGAETQYF.

Only a few counts were recorded for this clonotype. This rearrangement joins TRBV2 to TRBJ2-2; D may be TRBD1 (7 bases). With 8 bases removed from V and 9 bases from J, the gap between germline ends came to 25 bases. The CDR3 covers 16 residues. Germline V gene data show CDR1 as SNHLY and CDR2 as FYNNEI. The CDR3 spells CASLGGGASLLRELFF. The DNA of the CDR3 is TGTGCCAGCCTCGGAGGGGGCGCGTCACTTCTGAGGGAGCTGTTTTTT.

The chain couples TRBV14 to TRBJ2-7; 10 bases are a match to TRBD2. There are 13 residues in the CDR3. Trimming removed 6 bases from V and 1 base from J; junction bases left unmatched: 0. Germline CDR1 SGHDN, CDR2 FVKESK. The CDR3 here is CASRLAGSYEQYV. For the CDR3, the DNA is TGTGCCAGCAGACTAGCGGGGTCCTACGAGCAGTACGTC.

This clonotype was seen a few times. This rearrangement joins TRBV29-1 to TRBJ2-3; 8 nucleotides align to TRBD1. Germline CDR1 reads SQVTM; CDR2 reads ANQGSEA. The CDR3 is 14 residues long. After removal of 4 bases from V and 2 bases from J, the junction contained 5 bases not matched to a gene. The CDR3 region is CSVGWTGYTDTQYF. CDR3 nucleotide sequence: TGCAGCGTTGGATGGACAGGGTACACAGATACGCAGTATTTT.

This clonotype turned up a few times. This chain connects TRBV12-3 or TRBV12-4 to TRBJ2-7, with D hard to call. This CDR3 contains 15 residues. Trimming shortened V by 6 bases and J by 0 bases, and 15 bases separated the two germline ends. As DNA, the CDR3 is TGTGCCAGCAGCCCGCCGGGTCTGAGCTCCTACGAGCAGTACTTC. Protein product: CASSPPGLSSYEQYF.

The CDR3 reads CSAEDSSSGNTIYF. As DNA, the CDR3 is TGCAGTGCCGAGGACAGCAGCTCTGGAAACACCATATATTTT. The chain recombines TRBV20-1 with TRBJ1-3; D perhaps matches TRBD1 (6 bases). Trimming cost V 6 bases and J 0 bases, with 12 bases left between them. Germline V gene sequence: CDR1 DFQATT, CDR2 SNEGSKA (reference sequence). The CDR3 is made up of 14 amino acids.

Many counts were recorded for this clonotype. The chain combines TRBV3-1 with TRBJ2-3; D gene ambiguous. Germline CDR1 is LGHDT and CDR2 is YNNKEL (reference sequence). V shed 1 base and J shed 6 bases, with 8 bases lying between them. This CDR3 spans 13 amino acids. The CDR3 sequence is CASSQGLFDTQYF. CDR3 bases: TGTGCCAGCAGCCAAGGGTTGTTTGATACGCAGTATTTT.

This clonotype has just a few counts. In DNA form, the CDR3 reads TGCGCCAGCAGCCAAGAGGACTCGCAGTTCTTC. Translated: CASSQEDSQFF. V and J are TRBV4-3 and TRBJ2-1, with TRBD2 as a possible D gene (5 bases). The CDR3 spans 11 residues. The V and J ends lost 0 bases and 12 bases respectively, with 6 bases between them. Per the germline V gene, CDR1 is LGHNA and CDR2 is YSLEER.

V gene TRBV11-2 combines with J gene TRBJ1-4; 8 bases align to TRBD1. CDR3 length: 18 amino acids. Unmatched junction bases numbered 13, after V lost 2 bases and J lost 5 bases. The germline V gene encodes CDR1 SGHAT and CDR2 FQNNGV. Written as DNA, the CDR3 is TGTGCCAGCAGCTTAAGACTATCGACAGGGGTACCCAATGAAAAACTGTTTTTT. It is translated as CASSLRLSTGVPNEKLFF.

There are many counts of this clonotype. The CDR3 DNA is TGTGCCAGCAGCCGGGGCCGCACAGATACGCAGTATTTT. Amino acids: CASSRGRTDTQYF. V gene TRBV7-2 combines with J gene TRBJ2-3; perhaps D is TRBD1 or TRBD2 (5 bases each). Trimming shortened V by 5 bases and J by 1 base, and 7 bases separated the two germline ends. CDR3 length: 13 residues. Germline values: CDR1 SGHTA, CDR2 FQGNSA.

This clonotype was recorded many times. The rearrangement uses TRBV25-1 and TRBJ2-2; 7 bases agree with TRBD2. Germline V gives CDR1 MGHDK, CDR2 SYGVNS. The CDR3 covers 16 residues. V shed 4 bases, J shed 0 bases, and the junction held 5 bases outside the gene matches. In DNA, the CDR3 is TGTGCCAGCAGTGGCCTAGCGGACTCGAACACCGGGGAGCTGTTTTTT. Translation: CASSGLADSNTGELFF.

The chain combines TRBV11-2 with TRBJ2-1; 8 nucleotides match TRBD2. Germline V CDR1 and CDR2: SGHAT, FQNNGV. V lost 5 bases, J lost 4 bases, and 7 bases stayed unmatched. CDR3 length equals 15 residues. The CDR3 DNA sequence: TGTGCCAGCAGCGCTTTAGCGGGACAATACAATGAGCAGTTCTTC. It specifies CASSALAGQYNEQFF.

The CDR3 DNA reads TGTGCCTGCGACAGGGGATTTGGAAACACCATATATTTT. Amino acid sequence: CACDRGFGNTIYF. The chain has TRBV30 and TRBJ1-3, with 8 bases identical to TRBD1. Unmatched junction bases numbered 4, after V lost 6 bases and J lost 3 bases. The CDR3 sequence is 13 residues long. Germline CDR1 reads GTSNPN; CDR2 reads SVGIG (reference sequence).

In its sample, this clonotype was seen a few times. This rearrangement joins TRBV4-3 to TRBJ2-1, with D maybe TRBD1 (5 bases). CDR1 and CDR2 from the germline V gene are LGHNA and YSLEER. Trimming left V 4 bases short and J 0 bases short, with 10 bases between. The CDR3 runs 15 residues. The CDR3 nucleotides are TGCGCCAGCAGCCGTTCTGGGGCCTCCTACAATGAGCAGTTCTTC. This codes for CASSRSGASYNEQFF.

This clonotype showed up just a few times. The chain combines TRBV12-3 or TRBV12-4 with TRBJ2-5; no clear D. V was trimmed by 8 bases and J by 4 bases, leaving 11 bases between them. The CDR3 covers 12 residues. The CDR3 coding sequence is TGTGCCAGCGGGCCTGGCGGAGAGACCCAGTACTTC. Translating it yields CASGPGGETQYF.